The 24 T cell receptor beta chains below were found in one sample sequenced in a study of shared clonotypes between healthy human individuals (TCRdb year 2020). Library method: the immunoSEQ multiplex PCR assay. TCRdb re-hosts the immuneACCESS table, in-frame sequences only. Its copies lack some clones; in the studies checked, an unresolved V gene accounts for under half of them, and the cause for the rest is not known. This sample holds about 1 million clones; 65% to 80% were observed only once. Roughly 1.4% of the sample rests with the top ten. Sequencing used memory CD4+ T cells sorted from blood. In light of the paper, this sample's cell subset or site label describes: CD45RA-negative fraction. These TCRs come from a man younger than 35 in good health.

The rearrangement uses TRBV19 and TRBJ2-2, with a possible D match to TRBD1 (5 bases). Per germline, CDR1 LNHDA and CDR2 SQIVND (reference sequence). This CDR3 contains 14 residues. Trimming left V 3 bases short and J 3 bases short, with 8 bases between. DNA of the CDR3: TGTGCCAGTAGTATCAGGGCTGACACCGGGGAGCTGTTTTTT. Its translation is CASSIRADTGELFF.

V gene TRBV6-1 combines with J gene TRBJ1-1; possibly TRBD1 for D (6 bases). This CDR3 region has 14 residues. V gave up 5 bases and J gave up 5 bases, with 15 bases separating them. In germline, CDR1 is MNHNS, CDR2 SASEGT. The CDR3 region is CASSLMGAGTEAFF. CDR3 coding DNA: TGTGCCAGCAGTTTGATGGGGGCAGGGACTGAAGCTTTCTTT.

This chain links TRBV14 with TRBJ2-3; D uncertain. Germline V gene sequence: CDR1 SGHDN, CDR2 FVKESK. The CDR3 contains 11 residues. The V end lost 3 bases, the J end lost 9 bases, and 7 bases lay between the germline ends. Written as DNA, the CDR3 is TGTGCCAGCAGCCAGGCTGTCACGCAGTATTTT. This sequence encodes CASSQAVTQYF.

This chain links TRBV7-2 with TRBJ2-3; D is unresolved. Trimming cost V 3 bases and J 3 bases, with 10 bases left between them. Per germline, CDR1 SGHTA and CDR2 FQGNSA. The CDR3 extends over 14 amino acids. The CDR3 DNA follows: TGTGCCAGCAGCTTTGACCATGTGACAGATACGCAGTATTTT. Amino acids: CASSFDHVTDTQYF.

This clone was seen a handful of times. The chain uses TRBV19 and TRBJ2-1; D is possibly TRBD2 (6 bases). The germline gives CDR1 LNHDA, CDR2 SQIVND (reference sequence). Trimming stripped 1 base from V and 10 bases from J, with 14 bases between. The CDR3 runs 14 residues. CDR3 sequence (DNA): TGTGCCAGTAGTATAGTCGGGGGTGAAGGGGAGCAGTTCTTC. Translating gives CASSIVGGEGEQFF.

The chain has TRBV2 and TRBJ1-6; 7 positions match TRBD1. V lost 6 bases, J lost 6 bases, and 5 bases stayed unmatched. Germline CDR1 and CDR2: SNHLY and FYNNEI. CDR3 length: 14 amino acids. CDR3 DNA: TGTGCCAGCAGGACCCGGGACAGTAATTCACCCCTCCACTTT. It codes for CASRTRDSNSPLHF.

A note on this clone: The sample holds other DNA sequences that translate to the same CDR3. The chain has TRBV6-1 and TRBJ2-2; no reliable D call. V shed 4 bases and J shed 2 bases, with 8 bases lying between them. The CDR3 contains 14 residues. Germline V gene data show CDR1 as MNHNS and CDR2 as SASEGT. The CDR3 is CASSVSGNTGELFF. CDR3 nucleotides: TGTGCCAGCAGTGTTTCGGGTAACACCGGGGAGCTGTTTTTT.

The chain combines TRBV6-1 with TRBJ1-2; D possibly corresponds to TRBD1 (5 bases). Germline CDR1 and CDR2: MNHNS and SASEGT. Trimming left V 4 bases short and J 0 bases short, with 12 bases between. The CDR3 sequence is 15 residues long. Here the CDR3 reads CASSVQGGANYGYTF. The CDR3 nucleotides read TGTGCCAGCAGTGTTCAGGGTGGTGCTAACTATGGCTACACCTTC.

The sample holds a few counts of this clone. The chain employs TRBV5-1 and TRBJ1-3; D unresolved. CDR3 length equals 15 residues. V shed 0 bases and J shed 0 bases, with 7 bases lying between them. Germline loops: CDR1 SGHRS, CDR2 YFSETQ. The CDR3: CASSLGATSGNTIYF. The CDR3 region has the DNA TGCGCCAGCAGCTTGGGTGCTACCTCTGGAAACACCATATATTTT.

This clone was counted a few times. J is TRBJ2-7 and V is TRBV18; the D gene is possibly TRBD1 (6 bases). This CDR3 has 14 residues. The germline V gene has CDR1 KGHSH and CDR2 LQKENI. V gave up 0 bases and J gave up 5 bases, with 11 bases separating them. The CDR3 loop reads CASSPPAGDDEQYF. CDR3 coding DNA: TGTGCCAGCTCACCACCTGCAGGGGACGACGAGCAGTACTTC.

A few counts support this clone. The V gene is TRBV30, the J gene TRBJ1-2, with D uncertain. The CDR3 length is 14 residues. V was pared by 0 bases and J by 8 bases, with 16 bases between. The V gene's germline CDR1 is GTSNPN and CDR2 SVGIG (reference sequence). CDR3 DNA sequence: TGTGCCTGGAGTGTACAGACGGTAATCGGGGGCTACACCTTC. Encoded protein: CAWSVQTVIGGYTF.

Comment on this clone: The sample has other DNA sequences that encode this CDR3 too. This chain uses TRBV25-1 with TRBJ2-7; D is unresolved. The V gene lost 10 bases and the J gene lost 2 bases, with 9 bases spanning the gap. In germline, CDR1 is MGHDK, CDR2 SYGVNS. The CDR3 extends over 11 amino acids. The CDR3 spells CATFGPYEQYF. In DNA form, the CDR3 reads TGTGCCACGTTCGGTCCCTACGAGCAGTACTTC.

This rearrangement joins TRBV7-9 to TRBJ2-5, with a possible D match to TRBD1 (8 bases). In germline, CDR1 is SEHNR, CDR2 FQNEAQ (reference sequence). This CDR3 is built from 15 residues. V lost 5 bases and J lost 7, with 20 bases in between. DNA for the CDR3: TGTGCCAGCAGCCCGGGGGGTGGACAGGGAGGGACCCAGTACTTC. This translates into CASSPGGGQGGTQYF.

In this sample, this clone turned up once. This chain links TRBV28 with TRBJ2-1, with D possibly TRBD2 on 5 matching bases. Germline loops: CDR1 MDHEN, CDR2 SYDVKM. Trimming pared 6 bases from V and 4 bases from J, leaving 7 bases between. CDR3 length equals 12 residues. CDR3 region: CASRRVYNEQFF. The DNA for the CDR3 is TGTGCCAGCAGGAGGGTATACAATGAGCAGTTCTTC.

This clone has just one count. V usage is TRBV6-5 and J usage is TRBJ2-5; D is undetermined. The germline V gene has CDR1 MNHEY and CDR2 SVGAGI. V lost 5 bases and J lost 5, with 15 bases in between. The CDR3 contains 14 residues. The CDR3 spells CASSRRLDWETQYF. In nucleotides, the CDR3 is TGTGCCAGCAGTCGACGACTGGATTGGGAGACCCAGTACTTC.

The chain carries TRBV7-2 and TRBJ1-5, with D uncertain. V lost 2 bases and J 4 bases, leaving 6 bases between the germline ends. The CDR3 runs 13 residues. The germline CDR1 and CDR2 sequences are SGHTA and FQGNSA. The CDR3 sequence: CASSLTKNQPQHF. In nucleotides, the CDR3 is TGTGCCAGCAGCTTAACAAAAAATCAGCCCCAGCATTTT.

This clone was recorded only once. V usage is TRBV5-6 and J usage is TRBJ1-2; 8 bases fit TRBD1. The V segment lost 0 bases and the J segment 1 base; nucleotides outside the gene matches: 2. Germline V gene lookup returns CDR1 SGHDT and CDR2 YYEEEE. The CDR3 is 15 residues long. CDR3 bases: TGTGCCAGCAGCTTGGACAGGGGGTTTAACTATGGCTACACCTTC. It specifies CASSLDRGFNYGYTF. The full variable domain, its missing parts supplied by reference TRBV5-6 and TRBJ1-2, is DAGVTQSPTHLIKTRGQQVTLRCSPKSGHDTVSWYQQALGQGPQFIFQYYEEEERQRGNFPDRFSGHQFPNYSSELNVNALLLGDSALYLCASSLDRGFNYGYTFGSGTRLTVV.

This clone was picked up many times. The chain uses TRBV30 and TRBJ2-7, with 8 bases fitting TRBD1. V was clipped by 1 base and J by 2 bases; unmatched bases: 13. The CDR3 is 17 amino acids. Germline V gives CDR1 GTSNPN, CDR2 SVGIG (reference sequence). The CDR3 spells CAWSGFSDRGIAYEQYF. In nucleotides, the CDR3 is TGTGCCTGGAGTGGATTCAGTGACAGGGGAATAGCCTACGAGCAGTACTTC.

The chain combines TRBV28 with TRBJ2-2; the match to TRBD1 covers 7 bases. The length of the CDR3 is 18 residues. Germline CDR1 and CDR2: MDHEN and SYDVKM. The junction had 11 bases not matched to a gene; V was cut back by 4 bases and J by 0 bases. The DNA of the CDR3 is TGTGCCAGCAGTTCGACAGGGAACAGGCAGCCGAACACCGGGGAGCTGTTTTTT. Translated: CASSSTGNRQPNTGELFF.

J is TRBJ2-5 and V is TRBV29-1, with 11 bases aligning to TRBD2. The DNA end is more similar to TRBJ2-7, so the J call may be wrong. Per germline, CDR1 SQVTM and CDR2 ANQGSEA. CDR3 length: 17 residues. The CDR3 sequence: CSVVGDSGLAGKYEQYF. Written as DNA, the CDR3 is TGCAGCGTTGTAGGGGACAGTGGACTAGCGGGCAAGTACGAGCAGTACTTC.

The chain employs TRBV5-1 and TRBJ2-1; 7 nucleotides match TRBD1. With 3 bases clipped from V and 3 bases from J, the junction kept 9 bases outside the gene matches. The CDR3 contains 16 residues. Per germline, CDR1 SGHRS and CDR2 YFSETQ. In DNA, the CDR3 is TGCGCCAGCAGCTCGACGACAGGGAAAGGCTACAATGAGCAGTTCTTC. Translating it yields CASSSTTGKGYNEQFF. Based on the CDR3 plus reference TRBV5-1 and TRBJ2-1, the full variable domain is KAGVTQTPRYLIKTRGQQVTLSCSPISGHRSVSWYQQTPGQGLQFLFEYFSETQRNKGNFPGRFSGRQFSNSRSEMNVSTLELGDSALYLCASSSTTGKGYNEQFFGPGTRLTVL.

This clone was seen a handful of times. The CDR3 here is CATSRDKTVWGFHYEQYF. CDR3 coding DNA: TGTGCCACCAGCAGAGATAAAACGGTATGGGGGTTCCACTACGAGCAGTACTTC. This sequence joins TRBV15 and TRBJ2-7, with D perhaps TRBD1 or TRBD2 (5 bases each). CDR3 length equals 18 residues. The V and J ends lost 0 bases and 3 bases respectively, with 21 bases between them. Germline CDR1 and CDR2: LNHNV and YYDKDF (reference sequence).

This chain connects TRBV10-3 to TRBJ2-2; D not resolved. V was clipped by 6 bases and J by 2 bases, with 7 bases between them. Germline CDR1 and CDR2: ENHRY and SYGVKD. The CDR3 extends over 13 amino acids. As DNA, the CDR3 is TGTGCCATCAGCCACAGAAACACCGGGGAGCTGTTTTTT. It codes for CAISHRNTGELFF.

In this sample, this clone turned up many times. This rearrangement joins TRBV28 to TRBJ2-2, with no clear D. Trimming shortened V by 10 bases and J by 0 bases, and 9 bases separated the two germline ends. The germline V gene encodes CDR1 MDHEN and CDR2 SYDVKM. This CDR3 contains 13 residues. CDR3 DNA sequence: TGTGCCACTCGACGGACGAACACCGGGGAGCTGTTTTTT. This codes for CATRRTNTGELFF.